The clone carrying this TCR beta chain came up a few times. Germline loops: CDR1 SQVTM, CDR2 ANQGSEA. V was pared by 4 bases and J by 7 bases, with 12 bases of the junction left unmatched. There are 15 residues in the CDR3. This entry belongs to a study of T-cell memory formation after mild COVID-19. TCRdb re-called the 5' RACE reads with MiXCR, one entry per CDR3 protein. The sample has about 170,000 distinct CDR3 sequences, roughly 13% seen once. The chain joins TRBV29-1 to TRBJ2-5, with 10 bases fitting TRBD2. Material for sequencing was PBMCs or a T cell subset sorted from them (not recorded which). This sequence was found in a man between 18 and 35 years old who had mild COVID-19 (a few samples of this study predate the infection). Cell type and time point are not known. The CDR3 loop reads CSVVGSGGPAGTQYF. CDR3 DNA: TGCAGCGTTGTCGGTAGCGGGGGGCCGGCGGGGACCCAGTACTTC.